This T cell receptor beta chain was sequenced in a study of shared clonotypes between healthy human individuals. CDR1 MNHEY and CDR2 SMNVEV come from the germline V gene (reference sequence). The V end was cut by 5 bases, the J end by 1 base, with 21 bases between. This CDR3 spans 17 amino acids. Only CD45RO-negative cells positively selected for CCR7 counted as naive CD8 cells, so terminally differentiated effector memory CD45RA+ cells were excluded. For this clone: What it binds is unknown.

The data were produced by immunoSEQ multiplex PCR, yet TCRdb's version contains in-frame clones alone and is incomplete. The sample holds just over 2,000,000 clones, about 95% seen once. Findings of the study overall: Sharing across a few donors was seen in 4% to 5.5% of naive CD4 clonotypes. Among the subsets, naive ones generally showed larger estimated richness than memory ones. Shared clonotypes across all four donors exceeded non-shared ones in generation probability.

The clonotype was recovered from a young man in good health. What was sequenced was naive CD8+ T cells sorted from blood. The V gene is TRBV27, the J gene TRBJ2-7; no clear D gene. In DNA form, the CDR3 reads TGTGCCAGCAGTGCTATTATGGGCGATGGCGGATCCTACGAGCAGTACTTC. Translating it yields CASSAIMGDGGSYEQYF.